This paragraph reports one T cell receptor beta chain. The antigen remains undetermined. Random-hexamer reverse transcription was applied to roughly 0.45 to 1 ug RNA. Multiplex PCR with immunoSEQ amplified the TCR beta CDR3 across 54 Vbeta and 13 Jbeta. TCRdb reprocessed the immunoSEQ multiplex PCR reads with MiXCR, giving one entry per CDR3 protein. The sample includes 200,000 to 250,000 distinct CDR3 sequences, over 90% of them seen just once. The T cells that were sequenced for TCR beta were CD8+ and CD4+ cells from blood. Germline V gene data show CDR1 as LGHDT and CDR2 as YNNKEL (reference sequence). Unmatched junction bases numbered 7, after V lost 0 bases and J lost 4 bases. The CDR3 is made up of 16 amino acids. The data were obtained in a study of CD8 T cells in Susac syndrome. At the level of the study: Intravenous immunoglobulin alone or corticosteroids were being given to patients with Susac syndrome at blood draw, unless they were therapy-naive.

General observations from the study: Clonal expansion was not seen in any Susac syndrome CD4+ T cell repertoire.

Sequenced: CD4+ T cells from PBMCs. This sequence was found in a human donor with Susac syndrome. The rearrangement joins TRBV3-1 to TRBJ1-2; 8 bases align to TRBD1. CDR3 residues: CASSQDVGQGGYGYTF. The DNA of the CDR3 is TGTGCCAGCAGCCAAGATGTTGGACAGGGAGGCTATGGCTACACCTTC.